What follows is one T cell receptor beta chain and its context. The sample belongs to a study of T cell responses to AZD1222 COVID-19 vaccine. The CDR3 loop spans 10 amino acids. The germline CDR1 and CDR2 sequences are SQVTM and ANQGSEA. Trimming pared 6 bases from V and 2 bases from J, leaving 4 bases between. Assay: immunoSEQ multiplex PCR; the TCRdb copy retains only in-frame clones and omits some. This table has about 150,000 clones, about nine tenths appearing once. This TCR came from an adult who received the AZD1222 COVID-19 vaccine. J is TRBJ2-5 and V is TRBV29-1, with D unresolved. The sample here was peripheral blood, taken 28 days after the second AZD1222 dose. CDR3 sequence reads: CSVGQETQYF. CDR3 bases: TGCAGCGTGGGGCAAGAGACCCAGTACTTC.